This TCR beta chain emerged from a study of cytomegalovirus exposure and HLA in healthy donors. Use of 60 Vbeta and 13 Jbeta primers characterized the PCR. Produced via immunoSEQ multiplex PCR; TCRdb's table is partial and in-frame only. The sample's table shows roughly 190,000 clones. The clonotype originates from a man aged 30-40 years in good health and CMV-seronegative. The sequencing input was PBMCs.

The CDR3 DNA reads as TGTGCCAGCAGCCACGGACAGGCGAACACCGGGGAGCTGTTTTTT. It translates to CASSHGQANTGELFF. The gene calls are TRBV6-6 and TRBJ2-2; 7 nucleotides agree with TRBD1. CDR1 is MNHNY and CDR2 is SVGAGI in the germline V gene (reference sequence). The CDR3 runs to 15 residues. Germline trimming cut 6 bases from V and 0 bases from J; bases unmatched to any gene: 4.